This TCR beta chain was recorded in a study of CD8+CD57+ T cells in acquired aplastic anemia. Study-level findings and limits: The number of CD8+ CDR3 sequences shared by patients and controls was twenty-nine.

V shed 1 base, J shed 8 bases, and the junction held 14 bases outside the gene matches. CDR1 and CDR2 from the germline V gene are SGHVS and FNYEAQ. The CDR3 covers 18 residues. According to the study, genomic DNA was the template for TCR beta VDJ and CDR3 profiling. A single record per CDR3 protein comes from TCRdb applying MiXCR to the reads. The repertoire holds a few hundred thousand distinct CDR3 sequences, under 40% seen once, with 0.82% in the top ten. By flow cytometry, patients selected for sequencing had shown an expansion of CD8+CD57+ cells. The table lists this clonotype with a few counts. Antigen specificity is unknown.

This chain links TRBV7-6 with TRBJ1-6; 7 bases agree with TRBD1. The sample taken for sequencing was sorted CD4+, CD8+, or CD8+CD57+ T cells (not recorded which) from PBMCs. This TCR derives from a human donor with aplastic anemia. The CDR3 here is CASSLDAPGTVRYSPLHF. DNA of the CDR3: TGTGCCAGCAGCTTAGATGCCCCCGGGACAGTAAGGTATTCACCCCTCCACTTT.